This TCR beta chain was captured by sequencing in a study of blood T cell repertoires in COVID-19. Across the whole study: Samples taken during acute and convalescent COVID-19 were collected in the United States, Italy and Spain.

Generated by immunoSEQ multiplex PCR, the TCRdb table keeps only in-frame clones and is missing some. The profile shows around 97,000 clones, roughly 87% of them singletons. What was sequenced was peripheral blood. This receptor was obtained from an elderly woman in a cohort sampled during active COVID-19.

The CDR3 region is CASIPDRSSREQFF. In nucleotides, the CDR3 is TGTGCCAGCATCCCGGACAGGTCATCAAGGGAGCAGTTCTTC. This chain uses TRBV7-2 with TRBJ2-1; 7 nucleotides line up with TRBD1. The CDR3 runs to 14 residues. CDR1 is SGHTA and CDR2 is FQGNSA in the germline V gene. Unmatched junction bases numbered 13, after V lost 7 bases and J lost 10 bases.